The rows below give T cell receptor beta chains drawn from one sample of a study of identical twins' blood T cells. TCRdb redid the calling of the 5' RACE reads with MiXCR, one entry per CDR3 protein. There are 300,000 to 400,000 distinct CDR3 sequences in the sample; about 28% occur only once, and 6.1% lies in the top ten. Material: PBMCs. The receptors come from a woman between 18 and 50 years old in good health. Each CDR3 is given with its conserved first and last residue. The order of the fields is clone size, D gene, J gene, V gene, CDR3 DNA, CDR3 protein. A D gene is named only where the DNA matches it firmly. Size tells how often a clone was seen (once, few, many) or the class of an expanded clone, and some rows leave it out.

.	.	TRBJ2-7	TRBV11-2	TGTGCCAGCAGCTTTCATTACGAGCAGTACTTC	CASSFHYEQYF
few	.	TRBJ2-7	TRBV20-1	TGCAGTGCTGGATTTCCCGAACACTCCTACGAGCAGTACTTC	CSAGFPEHSYEQYF
.	TRBD1	TRBJ2-3	TRBV11-2	TGTGCCAGCAGCCTGACAGGGGTCACAGATACGCAGTATTTT	CASSLTGVTDTQYF
.	.	TRBJ1-1	TRBV11-2	TGTGCCAGCTGCCGCGGGCCGAACACTGAAGCTTTCTTT	CASCRGPNTEAFF
few	.	TRBJ1-1	TRBV29-1	TGCAGCGTTTTCACCAACACTGAAGCTTTCTTT	CSVFTNTEAFF
few	.	TRBJ1-1	TRBV6-6	TGTGCCACCAGTCCTGATAGTCTGAACACTGAAGCTTTCTTT	CATSPDSLNTEAFF
many	.	TRBJ1-1	TRBV5-1	TGCGCCAGCAGCTTGGGCAGGGAAGATGACACTGAAGCTTTCTTT	CASSLGREDDTEAFF
many	.	TRBJ2-3	TRBV29-1	TGCAGCGTTGACACCACAGATACGCAGTATTTT	CSVDTTDTQYF
.	.	TRBJ2-1	TRBV2	TGTGCCAGTACGACGCAGGAATACAATGAGCAGTTCTTC	CASTTQEYNEQFF
.	.	TRBJ2-5	TRBV18	TGTGCCAGCTCACCAGAGGTGGTAAACGGGGAGACCCAGTACTTC	CASSPEVVNGETQYF
few	TRBD1	TRBJ1-4	TRBV28	TGTGCCAGCAGTATACCGACAGGGGTTGGTGAAAAACTGTTTTTT	CASSIPTGVGEKLFF
few	.	TRBJ1-1	TRBV5-4	TGTGCCAGCACCCTGGGTCAGAAGAACACTGAAGCTTTCTTT	CASTLGQKNTEAFF
.	TRBD1	TRBJ1-1	TRBV20-1	TGCAGTGCTAGACGCATCAGGGGGCAGGGTGAAGCTTTCTTT	CSARRIRGQGEAFF
.	.	TRBJ1-1	TRBV20-1	TGCAGTGCTAGAATGAAGGGAAGGGTTAAGAAAAATGGTCTTACTGAAGCTTTCTTT	CSARMKGRVKKNGLTEAFF
.	.	TRBJ1-5	TRBV25-1	TGTGTCAGCAGTGAATACGGGGGTCAGCCCCAGCATTTT	CVSSEYGGQPQHF
.	.	TRBJ2-3	TRBV12-3/TRBV12-4	TGTGCCAGCAGTCTCACGGGTCCTTTGGCTGATACGCAGTATTTT	CASSLTGPLADTQYF
.	.	TRBJ1-1	TRBV5-6	TGTGCCAGCAGCTTGGGTGCATCCGAAGCTTTCTTT	CASSLGASEAFF
many	.	TRBJ2-7	TRBV29-1	TGCAGCGTTGACCGGGGGAAGAGGAACGAGCAGTACTTC	CSVDRGKRNEQYF
.	.	TRBJ1-1	TRBV20-1	TGCAGTGCCCCGGTGGGGGCCATGAACACTGAAGCTTTCTTT	CSAPVGAMNTEAFF
many	TRBD2	TRBJ2-5	TRBV7-8	TGTGCCAGCAGCTTGGTGCTAGCGGGACGAGGGACCCAGTACTTC	CASSLVLAGRGTQYF
few	TRBD1	TRBJ1-1	TRBV5-1	TGCGCCAGCAGCTTGGGGAGGGGGGACAGTGAAGCTTTCTTT	CASSLGRGDSEAFF
.	.	TRBJ2-3	TRBV29-1	TGCAGCGTTGGTGGGGCCGGACGGCAGACTAGCACAGATACGCAGTATTTT	CSVGGAGRQTSTDTQYF
.	TRBD1	TRBJ1-2	TRBV7-9	TGTGCCAGCAGCTTCCCGGGGACAGGCTATGGCTACACCTTC	CASSFPGTGYGYTF
.	.	TRBJ1-1	TRBV20-1	TGCAGTGCAGGGTTTAGGCCCCCCAAGAACACTGAAGCTTTCTTT	CSAGFRPPKNTEAFF
few	.	TRBJ2-2	TRBV5-6	TGTGCCAGCAGCCAAACCTGGGAGCTGTTTTTT	CASSQTWELFF
.	.	TRBJ1-1	TRBV29-1	TGCAGCGTCACCACCCTGGGGGGTGAAGCTTTCTTT	CSVTTLGGEAFF
.	.	TRBJ1-6	TRBV29-1	TGCAGCGTCGAAACAGGAGGGGGTTCACCCCTCCACTTT	CSVETGGGSPLHF
few	.	TRBJ2-7	TRBV30	TGTGCCTGGAGTCTAGAGGCCTACGAGCAGTACTTC	CAWSLEAYEQYF
few	.	TRBJ1-1	TRBV29-1	TGCAGCGGGGATCAGGGGAACACTGAAGCTTTCTTT	CSGDQGNTEAFF
few	.	TRBJ2-2	TRBV28	TGTGCCAGCAGTTTACTACCGAACACCGGGGAGCTGTTTTTT	CASSLLPNTGELFF
many	.	TRBJ1-1	TRBV7-9	TGTGCCAGCAGCTTATCGACAGACACTGAAGCTTTCTTT	CASSLSTDTEAFF
few	TRBD2	TRBJ2-7	TRBV20-1	TGCAGTGCCACTAGCGGGGGTCCAGGGGGCGAGCAGTACTTC	CSATSGGPGGEQYF
few	TRBD1	TRBJ1-2	TRBV3-1	TGTGCCAGCAGCCATACCAGGGGGCCTGGCTACACCTTC	CASSHTRGPGYTF
few	TRBD2	TRBJ2-1	TRBV20-1	TGCAGTGCTAGACTAGCGGGAGGCCGACGCTACAATGAGCAGTTCTTC	CSARLAGGRRYNEQFF
few	.	TRBJ2-1	TRBV29-1	TGCAGCGTTTACGGACGAGGCGGGAATGAGCAGTTCTTC	CSVYGRGGNEQFF
many	.	TRBJ1-3	TRBV20-1	TGCAGTGCCCCTCGGTTCCGAGGGAGTTTGACTGGAAACACCATATATTTT	CSAPRFRGSLTGNTIYF
.	.	TRBJ1-5	TRBV19	TGTGCCAGTAGTATAAACTCTTACTTACCTCGAAGATTACTAAGGAATCAGCCCCAGCATTTT	CASSINSYLPRRLLRNQPQHF
.	.	TRBJ1-6	TRBV10-3	TGTGCCATCAGTGGAGGGCCCCATTCACCCCTCCACTTT	CAISGGPHSPLHF
few	.	TRBJ2-5	TRBV2	TGTGCCAGCAGTAAAGACGGGACGGAGTATCAAGAGACCCAGTACTTC	CASSKDGTEYQETQYF
.	.	TRBJ1-5	TRBV7-2	TGTGCCAGCAGCCGATTTGGGGGATACGATCAGCCCCAGCATTTT	CASSRFGGYDQPQHF
.	.	TRBJ2-5	TRBV5-1	TGCGCCAGCAGTAATGGAGAGACCCAGTACTTC	CASSNGETQYF
.	TRBD2	TRBJ2-1	TRBV11-2	TGTGCCAGCAGCGCGACTAGCGGACTCTACAATGAGCAGTTCTTC	CASSATSGLYNEQFF
.	.	TRBJ1-1	TRBV4-1	TGCGCCAGCAGCCAAGATTGGGGCACTGAAGCTTTCTTT	CASSQDWGTEAFF
.	.	TRBJ1-2	TRBV19	TGTGCCAGTAGAGTAGGTAGCTATGGCTACACCTTC	CASRVGSYGYTF
few	.	TRBJ1-3	TRBV14	TGTGCCAGCAGCCAAGACCCAGGAGACACCATATATTTT	CASSQDPGDTIYF
.	.	TRBJ1-1	TRBV3-1	TGTGCCAGCAGCCAAGTGGGAGCTGAAGCTTTCTTT	CASSQVGAEAFF
few	.	TRBJ2-5	TRBV6-5	TGTGCCAGCAGTTACTCAGGAGTGAGAGAGACCCAGTACTTC	CASSYSGVRETQYF
.	.	TRBJ2-5	TRBV29-1	TGCAGCGTTGCGTGGAGGCCAGTCAATCATACGGAGACCCAGTACTTC	CSVAWRPVNHTETQYF
many	.	TRBJ1-1	TRBV29-1	TGCAGCGTTGAAGCCGGGACTGCTAACACTGAAGCTTTCTTT	CSVEAGTANTEAFF
many	.	TRBJ1-5	TRBV29-1	TGCAGCGTTGAATATGGACAAGGCCAGCCCCAGCATTTT	CSVEYGQGQPQHF